What follows describes a single T cell receptor (beta chain). This entry is derived from a study of T cells expressing NK-cell markers. Looking at the study overall: Seven HCMV-seropositive donors and one seronegative donor made up the eight sequenced donors.

The CDR3 has 14 residues. Germline CDR1 reads DFQATT; CDR2 reads SNEGSKA (reference sequence). TCRdb re-analyzed the 5' RACE reads; it lists each CDR3 protein once, without DNA. The sample table sets out 350,000 to 400,000 distinct CDR3 sequences. The receptor comes from a woman aged 50 to 60 in good health. The chain uses TRBV20-1 and TRBJ1-6. Sequenced sample: blood T cells: a sorted CD56 or NKG2C T cell subset, CD4+ or CD8+ T cells, or bulk PBMC T cells (not recorded which). CDR3 loop: CSARDFTLNSPLHF.